Sequencing of this TCR beta chain was carried out in a study of cytomegalovirus exposure and HLA in healthy donors. The CDR3 runs 17 residues. Germline V gene sequence: CDR1 WNHNN, CDR2 SYGVQD (reference sequence). V was cut by 3 bases and J by 1 base, with 16 bases left in between. Researchers ran the PCR with 60 Vbeta and 13 Jbeta primers. Profiling relied on immunoSEQ multiplex PCR, and the TCRdb table lists in-frame clones only, not all of them. The sample contains over 150,000 clones, less than 80% of which appear only once. The chain employs TRBV10-1 and TRBJ1-5; a possible D gene is TRBD1 (5 bases). The sequenced material came from PBMCs. The clonotype was recovered from a man aged 25-45 years in good health and CMV-seronegative. CDR3 loop: CASSDLLRDGSNQPQHF. CDR3 in DNA: TGCGCCAGCAGTGACCTACTCAGGGATGGAAGCAATCAGCCCCAGCATTTT.